One and the same sample provided the 24 T cell receptor beta chains below, sequenced in a study of blood T cell repertoires in COVID-19. Method: immunoSEQ multiplex PCR; TCRdb's copy keeps in-frame clones and lacks some. Of fewer than 350,000 clones listed, around 85% are singletons. Sequencing was done on a sample of peripheral blood. Source of these receptors: a woman aged 25-40 years who had recovered from COVID-19.

This rearrangement joins TRBV11-2 to TRBJ2-5; 9 bases agree with TRBD2. Germline V gene data show CDR1 as SGHAT and CDR2 as FQNNGV. The CDR3 contains 15 residues. V shed 4 bases and J 5 bases; nucleotides not matched to a gene: 8. The CDR3 DNA follows: TGTGCCAGCAGCTCCGAGGGGACTAGCTGGGAGACCCAGTACTTC. It translates to CASSSEGTSWETQYF.

This clone appeared a few times. This CDR3 is also generated by other DNA sequences in the sample. The chain joins TRBV7-2 to TRBJ1-2; no reliable D call. This CDR3 region has 13 residues. V was cut by 0 bases and J by 3 bases, with 5 bases left in between. CDR1 and CDR2 from the germline V gene are SGHTA and FQGNSA. CDR3 in DNA: TGTGCCAGCAGCTTAGCCGGGGACTATGGCTACACCTTC. As protein: CASSLAGDYGYTF.

The DNA for the CDR3 is TGTGCCAGCAGTTTATCGAGGCAGAACGAGCAGTACTTC. Translation gives CASSLSRQNEQYF. The chain uses TRBV27 and TRBJ2-7; D is unclear. In germline, CDR1 is MNHEY, CDR2 SMNVEV (reference sequence). V was clipped by 0 bases and J by 5 bases, with 8 bases between them. The CDR3 extends over 13 amino acids.

J is TRBJ2-5 and V is TRBV5-8; possible D gene TRBD2, 6 bases. The germline CDR1 and CDR2 sequences are SGHTS and YDEGEE. This CDR3 is built from 13 residues. Trimming removed 4 bases from V and 5 bases from J, with 12 bases in between. CDR3 nucleotide sequence: TGTGCCAGCAGCATGAGGGGACTGGAGACCCAGTACTTC. Protein sequence: CASSMRGLETQYF.

This chain uses TRBV9 with TRBJ2-7, with D unresolved. The V end lost 0 bases, the J end lost 0 bases, and 10 bases lay between the germline ends. The germline CDR1 and CDR2 sequences are SGDLS and YYNGEE. CDR3 length equals 15 residues. The CDR3 region is CASSVAAESSYEQYF. DNA of the CDR3: TGTGCCAGCAGCGTAGCTGCGGAGAGCTCCTACGAGCAGTACTTC.

The chain couples TRBV11-2 to TRBJ1-4; 7 bases agree with TRBD1. This CDR3 comprises 16 residues. Trimming at V came to 7 bases and at J to 5 bases, leaving 13 bases not matched to a gene. Germline V gene lookup returns CDR1 SGHAT and CDR2 FQNNGV. In DNA, the CDR3 is TGTGCCAGCACCATAGGACCGGGACAGAGAAATGAAAAACTGTTTTTT. Translating it yields CASTIGPGQRNEKLFF.

The J gene is TRBJ2-5, the V gene TRBV5-4, with D unclear. Per the germline V gene, CDR1 is SGHNT and CDR2 is YYREEE (reference sequence). Between the trimmed V and J ends, which lost 4 bases and 5 bases, there was a span of 6 bases. This CDR3 has 11 residues. The CDR3 DNA sequence: TGTGCCAGCAGCGCCGGGGAGACCCAGTACTTC. Translating it yields CASSAGETQYF.

This chain uses TRBV11-2 with TRBJ2-7; no clear D. Trimming took off 5 bases at V and 3 bases at J, with 5 bases between the two ends. CDR3 length: 11 residues. The germline V gene has CDR1 SGHAT and CDR2 FQNNGV. In DNA form, the CDR3 reads TGTGCCAGCAGCCCCAGCTACGAGCAGTACTTC. Amino acid sequence: CASSPSYEQYF.

The chain employs TRBV6-5 and TRBJ1-1, with D perhaps TRBD1 (5 bases). The germline V gene encodes CDR1 MNHEY and CDR2 SVGAGI. V was trimmed by 0 bases and J by 8 bases, leaving 13 bases between them. This CDR3 comprises 14 residues. Written as DNA, the CDR3 is TGTGCCAGCAGTTACTCGACGGGGGTCAAGGAAGCTTTCTTT. Translation gives CASSYSTGVKEAFF.

CDR3 DNA sequence: TGTGCCAGCAGCAAAGGGCGAAGGGGTCGGACTGAAGCTTTCTTT. This gives the protein CASSKGRRGRTEAFF. The V gene is TRBV21-1, the J gene TRBJ1-1; TRBD1 is the table's D call and was not checked against the DNA. TRBV21-1 is recorded as a pseudogene. This CDR3 is 15 amino acids long.

The chain links TRBV7-9 to TRBJ1-1; 10 bases agree with TRBD1. V shed 4 bases and J 9 bases; nucleotides not matched to a gene: 5. CDR1 is SEHNR, CDR2 FQNEAQ, per germline (reference sequence). This CDR3 region has 13 residues. As DNA, the CDR3 is TGTGCCAGCAGCTGGGGGACAGGGGACCAAGCTTTCTTT. As protein: CASSWGTGDQAFF.

The chain joins TRBV5-8 to TRBJ1-4; possible D gene TRBD1, 5 bases. Germline CDR1 SGHTS, CDR2 YDEGEE. V dropped 3 bases and J dropped 0 bases, with 9 bases sitting between them. CDR3 length: 15 residues. This CDR3 reads CASSSDRTTNEKLFF. The CDR3 DNA reads as TGTGCCAGCAGCTCAGACAGAACAACTAATGAAAAACTGTTTTTT. The variable domain in full, with the rest retrieved from reference TRBV5-8 and TRBJ1-4, is EAGVTQSPTHLIKTRGQQATLRCSPISGHTSVYWYQQALGLGLQFLLWYDEGEERNRGNFPPRFSGRQFPNYSSELNVNALELEDSALYLCASSSDRTTNEKLFFGSGTQLSVL.

The chain links TRBV11-2 to TRBJ2-1; TRBD2 agrees at 9 bases. The V gene end was trimmed by 2 bases and the J gene end by 5 bases; junction bases not matched to a gene: 7. Germline V gene lookup returns CDR1 SGHAT and CDR2 FQNNGV. This CDR3 has 16 residues. The CDR3 nucleotides are TGTGCCAGCAGCTTATATGGGCTAGCGGGAAACAATGAGCAGTTCTTC. It is translated as CASSLYGLAGNNEQFF. Looking up the rest from reference TRBV11-2 and TRBJ2-1 gives the full variable domain: EAGVAQSPRYKIIEKRQSVAFWCNPISGHATLYWYQQILGQGPKLLIQFQNNGVVDDSQLPKDRFSAERLKGVDSTLKIQPAKLEDSAVYLCASSLYGLAGNNEQFFGPGTRLTVL.

The V gene is TRBV6-5, the J gene TRBJ2-1, with 8 bases that match TRBD2. Germline V gene lookup returns CDR1 MNHEY and CDR2 SVGAGI. The CDR3 extends over 14 amino acids. Trimming took 6 bases from V and 4 from J; bases not matched to a gene: 5. The CDR3 spells CASRSLAGYNEQFF. CDR3 nucleotide sequence: TGTGCCAGCAGATCGCTAGCGGGTTACAATGAGCAGTTCTTC.

The count of this clone is one. The chain combines TRBV2 with TRBJ1-5; 9 bases are shared with TRBD1. V shed 5 bases and J 3 bases; nucleotides not matched to a gene: 5. Germline values: CDR1 SNHLY, CDR2 FYNNEI. This CDR3 is built from 15 residues. The CDR3 nucleotides read TGTGCCAGCAGTCCCGGGACAGGGAACAATCAGCCCCAGCATTTT. Translated: CASSPGTGNNQPQHF.

The chain uses TRBV4-2 and TRBJ2-1; possible D gene TRBD1, 5 bases. This CDR3 is built from 14 residues. Germline CDR1 is LGHNA and CDR2 is YNFKEQ. V shed 5 bases and J shed 12 bases, with 20 bases lying between them. The CDR3 spells CASSSRQLGNSQFF. In DNA, the CDR3 is TGTGCCAGCAGCTCCCGACAGCTAGGAAATTCGCAGTTCTTC.

The chain employs TRBV28 and TRBJ1-1; D remains ambiguous. CDR3 size: 12 residues. The V end was cut by 6 bases, the J end by 2 bases, with 7 bases between. Germline V gene sequence: CDR1 MDHEN, CDR2 SYDVKM. The CDR3 coding sequence is TGTGCCAGCAGGGCATTTAACACTGAAGCTTTCTTT. Its protein product is CASRAFNTEAFF. Full variable domain (missing parts from reference TRBV28 and TRBJ1-1): DVKVTQSSRYLVKRTGEKVFLECVQDMDHENMFWYRQDPGLGLRLIYFSYDVKMKEKGDIPEGYSVSREKKERFSLILESASTNQTSMYLCASRAFNTEAFFGQGTRLTVV.

The chain is built from TRBV7-9 and TRBJ2-7, with D perhaps TRBD2 (5 bases). There are 14 residues in the CDR3. Germline assignment: CDR1 SEHNR and CDR2 FQNEAQ (reference sequence). Trimming pared 2 bases from V and 3 bases from J, leaving 11 bases between. The CDR3 nucleotides read TGTGCCAGCAGCTTAACACTAGGTGGCTACGAGCAGTACTTC. Protein: CASSLTLGGYEQYF.

The CDR3 is CASSSTQLNEQFF. CDR3 nucleotide sequence: TGTGCCAGCAGTTCCACACAGCTTAATGAGCAGTTCTTC. The rearrangement links TRBV28 to TRBJ2-1; no firm D call. V lost 4 bases, J lost 7 bases, and 11 bases lay in between. The CDR3 has 13 amino acids. Germline CDR1 and CDR2: MDHEN and SYDVKM.

The chain is built from TRBV5-1 and TRBJ2-1; 7 bases fit TRBD1. CDR1 SGHRS and CDR2 YFSETQ come from the germline V gene. The CDR3 has 13 residues. Trimming cost V 4 bases and J 5 bases; bases outside gene matches: 3. CDR3 protein: CASSPGTDNEQFF. CDR3 DNA sequence: TGCGCCAGCAGCCCCGGGACAGACAATGAGCAGTTCTTC.

This chain links TRBV28 with TRBJ2-3; 7 bases agree with TRBD1. The germline V gene encodes CDR1 MDHEN and CDR2 SYDVKM. The CDR3 runs 15 residues. Trimming at V came to 2 bases and at J to 6 bases, leaving 8 bases not matched to a gene. The CDR3: CASSLKDRAVDTQYF. The CDR3 region has the DNA TGTGCCAGCAGTTTAAAAGACAGGGCGGTGGATACGCAGTATTTT.

The chain employs TRBV10-3 and TRBJ1-2; TRBD1 matches 9 bases. The CDR3 has 16 residues. Germline V gives CDR1 ENHRY, CDR2 SYGVKD. J gave up 5 bases and V 2 bases, and 9 bases lay outside the gene matches. The CDR3 reads CAISEGTGPVRYGYTF. The CDR3 DNA follows: TGTGCCATCAGTGAGGGGACAGGGCCCGTCCGGTATGGCTACACCTTC.

The chain employs TRBV2 and TRBJ1-2; D is uncertain. Germline CDR1 and CDR2: SNHLY and FYNNEI. The length of the CDR3 is 14 residues. V was trimmed by 4 bases and J by 0 bases, leaving 9 bases between them. CDR3 sequence reads: CASSVNGANYGYTF. The CDR3 DNA reads TGTGCCAGCAGTGTTAACGGGGCTAACTATGGCTACACCTTC.

V gene TRBV30 combines with J gene TRBJ2-7; D possibly corresponds to TRBD1 (5 bases). The CDR3 is 13 residues long. Trimming removed 2 bases at V and 4 bases at J, with 12 bases between. CDR1 is GTSNPN and CDR2 is SVGIG in the germline V gene (reference sequence). The CDR3 coding sequence is TGTGCCTGGAGTTCAGGGCACACATACGAGCAGTACTTC. Translating gives CAWSSGHTYEQYF.